These 26 T cell receptor beta chains originate from one sample sequenced in a study of shared clonotypes between healthy human individuals. Using immunoSEQ multiplex PCR, the repertoire was profiled, and TCRdb retains in-frame clones only, with some absent. The sample includes about 490,000 clones, about three quarters of them seen just once. Sample: PBMCs. Receptor source: a middle-aged woman in good health. Some clones in this sample may be carry-over from other donors' samples.

V usage is TRBV29-1 and J usage is TRBJ1-1; 7 bases line up with TRBD1. The germline gives CDR1 SQVTM, CDR2 ANQGSEA. After removal of 4 bases from V and 2 bases from J, the junction contained 4 bases not matched to a gene. The CDR3 totals 13 residues. CDR3 amino acids: CSVAGQINTEAFF. CDR3 nucleotides: TGCAGCGTTGCGGGACAGATAAACACTGAAGCTTTCTTT. Full variable domain (remainder filled in from reference TRBV29-1 and TRBJ1-1): SAVISQKPSRDICQRGTSLTIQCQVDSQVTMMFWYRQQPGQSLTLIATANQGSEATYESGFVIDKFPISRPNLTFSTLTVSNMSPEDSSIYLCSVAGQINTEAFFGQGTRLTVV.

The rearrangement links TRBV4-1 to TRBJ1-1, with D unclear. The CDR3 is 14 amino acids. V shed 0 bases and J shed 1 base, with 6 bases lying between them. Germline V CDR1 and CDR2: MGHRA, YSYEKL. This CDR3 is CASSQDQENTEAFF. The CDR3 DNA follows: TGCGCCAGCAGCCAAGATCAGGAGAACACTGAAGCTTTCTTT.

Comments on this clone: This may stem from a read error, because a much larger clone lies one nucleotide away. The same CDR3 is also encoded by other DNA sequences in this sample. The chain combines TRBV5-4 with TRBJ2-7; D unclear. The CDR3 contains 12 residues. V was shortened by 3 bases and J by 3 bases, with 7 bases between the two germline ends. CDR1 SGHNT and CDR2 YYREEE come from the germline V gene (reference sequence). CDR3 DNA: TGTGCCAGCAGCTACGGAGTCTACGAGCAGTACTTC. The encoded protein is CASSYGVYEQYF.

V usage is TRBV11-2 and J usage is TRBJ1-5, with a weak D call TRBD1 (5 bases). Germline CDR1 SGHAT, CDR2 FQNNGV. The V end lost 0 bases, the J end lost 5 bases, and 8 bases lay between the germline ends. The CDR3 contains 14 residues. The CDR3 DNA follows: TGTGCCAGCAGCTTAGATGGCAGGGATCAGCCCCAGCATTTT. It yields the protein CASSLDGRDQPQHF.

On this clone: A far bigger clonotype differs at one base, so this is likely a read error. V gene TRBV7-9 combines with J gene TRBJ2-7, with D hard to call. CDR1 SEHNR and CDR2 FQNEAQ come from the germline V gene (reference sequence). Trimming took 6 bases from V and 2 from J, leaving 17 bases between them. The CDR3 contains 15 residues. The CDR3 protein is CASSLLRYSPYEQYF. The DNA for the CDR3 is TGTGCCAGCAGTCTCCTCCGCTACTCACCCTACGAGCAGTACTTC. Drawing the rest from reference TRBV7-9 and TRBJ2-7, the complete variable domain is DTGVSQNPRHKITKRGQNVTFRCDPISEHNRLYWYRQTLGQGPEFLTYFQNEAQLEKSRLLSDRFSAERPKGSFSTLEIQRTEQGDSAMYLCASSLLRYSPYEQYFGPGTRLTVT.

In regard to this clone: This likely traces to a read error, being one base from a far larger clone. This rearrangement joins TRBV5-4 to TRBJ2-7, with D maybe TRBD1 (6 bases). Trimming stripped 4 bases from V and 3 bases from J, with 14 bases between. The germline CDR1 and CDR2 sequences are SGHNT and YYREEE (reference sequence). This CDR3 comprises 14 residues. CDR3 region: CASSPDRNYYEQYF. DNA for the CDR3: TGTGCCAGCAGCCCCGACAGGAACTACTACGAGCAGTACTTC. Supplemented by reference TRBV5-4 and TRBJ2-7, the full variable domain reads ETGVTQSPTHLIKTRGQQVTLRCSSQSGHNTVSWYQQALGQGPQFIFQYYREEENGRGNFPPRFSGLQFPNYSSELNVNALELDDSALYLCASSPDRNYYEQYFGPGTRLTVT.

V and J are TRBV7-8 and TRBJ2-1, with D possibly matching TRBD1 (5 bases). In germline, CDR1 is SGHVS, CDR2 FQNEAQ. The CDR3 is 14 residues long. Trimming took 0 bases from V and 13 from J, leaving 16 bases between them. CDR3 in amino acids: CASSLAQGGKKQFF. The CDR3 bases are TGTGCCAGCAGCTTAGCGCAGGGCGGAAAAAAACAGTTCTTC.

In this sample, this clone turned up a few times. CDR3 region: CASSQETSGSYNEQFF. Written as DNA, the CDR3 is TGCGCCAGCAGCCAAGAGACTAGCGGCTCCTACAATGAGCAGTTCTTC. The chain carries TRBV4-3 and TRBJ2-1, with TRBD2 matching over 9 bases. Germline CDR1 reads LGHNA; CDR2 reads YSLEER. The junction had 0 bases not matched to a gene; V was cut back by 0 bases and J by 0 bases. This CDR3 spans 16 amino acids.

The V gene is TRBV28, the J gene TRBJ2-5, with D tentatively TRBD1 (6 bases). Per the germline V gene, CDR1 is MDHEN and CDR2 is SYDVKM. The CDR3 totals 14 residues. V was cut by 5 bases and J by 0 bases, with 10 bases left in between. The CDR3 coding sequence is TGTGCCAGCAGTGGGCAGGGGTACCAAGAGACCCAGTACTTC. This gives the protein CASSGQGYQETQYF.

The chain recombines TRBV15 with TRBJ1-1; tentative D call: TRBD1 (6 bases). Germline CDR1 reads LNHNV; CDR2 reads YYDKDF (reference sequence). V lost 5 bases and J 0 bases, leaving 13 bases between the germline ends. The CDR3 is 15 residues long. The CDR3 protein is CATSLRTVMNTEAFF. The CDR3 DNA sequence: TGTGCCACCAGCCTAAGGACAGTCATGAACACTGAAGCTTTCTTT.

The V gene is TRBV10-2, the J gene TRBJ2-1; maybe TRBD2 (5 bases). V was trimmed by 3 bases and J by 2 bases, leaving 17 bases between them. Germline CDR1 WSHSY, CDR2 SAAADI. The CDR3 extends over 17 amino acids. CDR3 region: CASSDAFLSGPYNEQFF. The CDR3 coding sequence is TGCGCCAGCAGTGACGCCTTTTTAAGCGGTCCCTACAATGAGCAGTTCTTC.

The chain links TRBV19 to TRBJ2-1; 9 bases match TRBD2. J was trimmed by 3 bases and V by 3 bases; bases with no gene match: 3. The CDR3 length is 15 residues. CDR1 is LNHDA and CDR2 is SQIVND in the germline V gene (reference sequence). The CDR3 loop reads CASSMISGGYNEQFF. The CDR3, as DNA: TGTGCCAGTAGTATGATTAGCGGGGGCTACAATGAGCAGTTCTTC.

About this clone: Only one base separates this from a far larger clonotype, so it likely reflects a read error. The same CDR3 is also encoded by other DNA sequences in this sample. The genes are TRBV28 and TRBJ2-7; TRBD2 agrees at 10 bases. From germline, CDR1 is MDHEN and CDR2 SYDVKM. CDR3 length: 16 residues. With 6 bases clipped from V and 3 bases from J, the junction kept 11 bases outside the gene matches. CDR3 nucleotide sequence: TGTGCCAGCAGCTTAGAACGGACTAGCGGATACTACGAGCAGTACTTC. Its protein is CASSLERTSGYYEQYF.

The rearrangement links TRBV6-1 to TRBJ1-1; D remains ambiguous. The CDR3 loop spans 14 amino acids. Trimming cost V 9 bases and J 0 bases, with 14 bases left between them. Germline CDR1 and CDR2: MNHNS and SASEGT. CDR3 nucleotide sequence: TGTGCCAGTCTTCAAGAATTCATGAACACTGAAGCTTTCTTT. Translated, it gives CASLQEFMNTEAFF.

For this clone: This likely traces to a read error, being one base from a far larger clone. J is TRBJ2-1 and V is TRBV27; no clear D. Looked up from germline, CDR1 is MNHEY and CDR2 is SMNVEV (reference sequence). The ends were cut back, 5 bases at V and 6 bases at J, with 14 bases in the middle. This CDR3 contains 14 residues. The CDR3 DNA reads as TGTGCCAGCAGTACGCCCGCGGCCCCCAATGAGCAGTTCTTC. Protein sequence: CASSTPAAPNEQFF.

The gene calls are TRBV30 and TRBJ1-4; 7 bases match TRBD1. V was clipped by 1 base and J by 4 bases; unmatched bases: 6. CDR1 and CDR2 from the germline V gene are GTSNPN and SVGIG (reference sequence). This CDR3 spans 15 amino acids. The CDR3 sequence: CAWSGWQGGNEKLFF. CDR3 sequence (DNA): TGTGCCTGGAGTGGATGGCAGGGGGGTAATGAAAAACTGTTTTTT.

The chain joins TRBV4-3 to TRBJ2-2; D is uncertain. The length of the CDR3 is 14 residues. CDR1 and CDR2 (germline): LGHNA, YSLEER. V was shortened by 1 base and J by 2 bases, with 5 bases between the two germline ends. The chain's CDR3 is CASSQVRNTGELFF. Written as DNA, the CDR3 is TGCGCCAGCAGCCAAGTACGTAACACCGGGGAGCTGTTTTTT.

In the case of this clone: A far more abundant clone sits one base away, making this likely a read error. This rearrangement joins TRBV30 to TRBJ1-1; D is ambiguous. The CDR3 is 13 residues long. The germline V and J ends were trimmed by 3 bases and 4 bases, with 12 bases remaining between them. The germline CDR1 and CDR2 sequences are GTSNPN and SVGIG (reference sequence). The DNA of the CDR3 is TGTGCCTGGAGCTTAGGGAGAGGCACTGAAGCTTTCTTT. Protein: CAWSLGRGTEAFF.

The chain combines TRBV30 with TRBJ2-5; 11 bases are a match to TRBD2. V gave up 4 bases and J gave up 2 bases; unmatched junction bases: 15. Germline assignment: CDR1 GTSNPN and CDR2 SVGIG (reference sequence). The CDR3 extends over 18 amino acids. The CDR3 is CAWTPVLAGALGQETQYF. CDR3 bases: TGTGCCTGGACTCCGGTACTAGCGGGAGCTCTGGGACAAGAGACCCAGTACTTC.

This clone was counted a few times. The V gene is TRBV19, the J gene TRBJ2-1; TRBD2 aligns across 9 bases. Germline CDR1 and CDR2: LNHDA and SQIVND (reference sequence). The CDR3 consists of 14 residues. Trimming cost V 4 bases and J 11 bases; bases outside gene matches: 9. CDR3 loop: CASSTPGLAPQQFF. The CDR3 DNA follows: TGTGCCAGTAGTACCCCGGGACTAGCTCCCCAGCAGTTCTTC.

The V and J genes are TRBV30 and TRBJ2-1, with a possible D match to TRBD2 (6 bases). The CDR3 is made up of 11 amino acids. With 1 base removed from V and 10 bases from J, the gap between germline ends came to 8 bases. The germline CDR1 and CDR2 sequences are GTSNPN and SVGIG (reference sequence). The DNA of the CDR3 is TGTGCCTGGAGTGCTGGGGGGGAGCAGTTCTTC. It specifies CAWSAGGEQFF.

The CDR3 region has the DNA TGTGCCAGCAGTTTAAGGCAGGGAACAGATACGCAGTATTTT. As protein: CASSLRQGTDTQYF. The chain employs TRBV27 and TRBJ2-3; D possibly corresponds to TRBD1 (5 bases). V was shortened by 2 bases and J by 3 bases, with 9 bases between the two germline ends. CDR1 is MNHEY and CDR2 is SMNVEV in the germline V gene (reference sequence). The CDR3 totals 14 residues.

This clone was observed once. The chain joins TRBV25-1 to TRBJ2-7; 8 nucleotides match TRBD1. V was clipped by 8 bases and J by 6 bases; unmatched bases: 9. The CDR3 covers 13 residues. Germline lookup yields CDR1 MGHDK and CDR2 SYGVNS. The CDR3 sequence: CASARTGTAEQYF. CDR3 bases: TGTGCCAGCGCTAGGACAGGGACGGCCGAGCAGTACTTC.

V is TRBV5-1 and J is TRBJ2-7; 10 nucleotides match TRBD2. The V segment lost 0 bases and the J segment 5 bases; nucleotides outside the gene matches: 11. The CDR3 has 17 amino acids. CDR1 is SGHRS, CDR2 YFSETQ, per germline. The CDR3 here is CASSLGTSSGSQDEQYF. The DNA for the CDR3 is TGCGCCAGCAGCTTGGGAACGTCTAGCGGGAGTCAGGACGAGCAGTACTTC. Full variable domain (remainder filled in from reference TRBV5-1 and TRBJ2-7): KAGVTQTPRYLIKTRGQQVTLSCSPISGHRSVSWYQQTPGQGLQFLFEYFSETQRNKGNFPGRFSGRQFSNSRSEMNVSTLELGDSALYLCASSLGTSSGSQDEQYFGPGTRLTVT.

This clone has at least ten counts. The chain is built from TRBV6-5 and TRBJ1-5; D remains unclear. Germline-derived CDR1 and CDR2 are MNHEY and SVGAGI. The V and J ends lost 6 bases and 1 base respectively, with 13 bases between them. The length of the CDR3 is 15 residues. The CDR3 nucleotides read TGTGCCAGCAGACATCTCAGCGTCAGCAATCAGCCCCAGCATTTT. It encodes CASRHLSVSNQPQHF.

In the case of this clone: Given a far larger clone just one base away, this is likely a sequencing read error. V and J are TRBV27 and TRBJ1-5; D gene uncertain. Germline loops: CDR1 MNHEY, CDR2 SMNVEV (reference sequence). The CDR3 is 13 residues long. The CDR3 bases are TGTGCCAGCACCGGAAATAGCAATCAGCCCCGGCATTTT. This codes for CASTGNSNQPRHF.